This T cell receptor (beta chain) originates from a study of molecular identifiers for immune sequencing clone quantification. Broader study findings: The sizes of highly expanded clones could be underestimated when identical TCR molecules share a barcode.

The CDR3 extends over 14 amino acids. The V and J ends lost 5 bases and 4 bases, in that order; junction bases with no gene match: 4. Germline assignment: CDR1 LNHNV and CDR2 YYDKDF (reference sequence). As for this clonotype: Its antigen remains unidentified.

TCRdb re-derived calls from the PCR reads in MiXCR, one entry per CDR3 protein. The sample has nearly 650,000 distinct CDR3 sequences, approximately 24% seen once. The specimen sequenced was naive CD8+ T cells from blood, with Jurkat cell RNA spiked in. Subset described: FACS-sorted CD8+CD4-CCR7+CD45RA+ naive T cells. The chain employs TRBV15 and TRBJ2-1; 8 bases agree with TRBD1. The source is a human donor in good health. Some libraries in this study had Jurkat cell RNA spiked in. The CDR3 region has the DNA TGTGCCACCAGCTGGACAGGGTCGTACAATGAGCAGTTCTTC. Protein: CATSWTGSYNEQFF.